A selection of T cell receptor beta chains follows, all from one sample in a study of T cell responses to AZD1222 COVID-19 vaccine. The table came from immunoSEQ multiplex PCR; TCRdb's copy has only in-frame clones and leaves some out. This table has 160,000 or so clones, roughly 92% appearing once. Sequencing used peripheral blood, obtained on day 0 of AZD1222 vaccination. The receptors shown here come from an adult in good health. Each CDR3 is given with its conserved first and last residue. D genes are given only for firm matches. Clone size, where shown, is once, few, many, or a class for clones that have expanded.

j_call d_call v_call clone_size cdr3_aa cdr3_nt
TRBJ1-1 NA TRBV12-3/TRBV12-4 NA CASVRDMNTEAFF TGTGCCAGCGTTCGGGATATGAACACTGAAGCTTTCTTT
TRBJ1-1 TRBD1 TRBV7-9 NA CASSRRPGQGIAEAFF TGTGCCAGCAGCAGAAGACCGGGACAGGGCATAGCTGAAGCTTTCTTT
TRBJ1-1 NA TRBV4-1 once CASSQKTANTEAFF TGCGCCAGCAGCCAAAAGACAGCGAACACTGAAGCTTTCTTT
TRBJ1-3 NA TRBV5-1 NA CASSLDGRNTIYF TGCGCCAGCAGCTTGGACGGAAGAAACACCATATATTTT
TRBJ1-1 NA TRBV3-1/TRBV3-2 NA CASSQTRISSTEAFF TGTGCCAGCAGCCAAACAAGGATATCATCCACTGAAGCTTTCTTT
TRBJ1-5 NA TRBV12-3/TRBV12-4 NA CASSLGVIQPQHF TGTGCCAGTAGTTTAGGGGTAATACAGCCCCAGCATTTT
TRBJ2-7 TRBD2 TRBV6-5 NA CASSPLGTSQYEQYF TGTGCCAGCAGTCCCCTTGGGACTAGCCAATACGAGCAGTACTTC
TRBJ2-3 TRBD1 TRBV2 NA CASSVPTPGQRITTDTQYF TGTGCCAGCAGTGTCCCCACGCCGGGACAGAGGATTACAACAGATACGCAGTATTTT
TRBJ2-7 TRBD2 TRBV7-2 NA CASSTQGLAVDEQYF TGTGCCAGCAGCACACAGGGACTAGCGGTCGACGAGCAGTACTTC
TRBJ2-2 TRBD1 TRBV25-1 NA CASSATGGWNTGELFF TGTGCCAGCAGTGCCACAGGGGGCTGGAACACCGGGGAGCTGTTTTTT
TRBJ2-1 NA TRBV4-2 NA CASSQDRRGSSFDEQFF TGTGCCAGCAGCCAAGATCGACGGGGGAGTAGCTTCGATGAGCAGTTCTTC
TRBJ2-2 NA TRBV2 NA CASTLTRRDTGELFF TGTGCCAGCACCTTGACTAGAAGAGACACCGGGGAGCTGTTTTTT
TRBJ1-1 NA TRBV18 NA CASSPGPEAFF TGTGCCAGCTCACCAGGACCTGAAGCTTTCTTT
TRBJ2-3 NA TRBV19 NA CASEEGYTQYF TGTGCCAGTGAAGAGGGGTATACGCAGTATTTT
TRBJ1-2 TRBD1 TRBV19 NA CASRTAGTGGAGGYTF TGTGCCAGTAGAACGGCAGGGACAGGGGGCGCTGGTGGCTACACCTTC
TRBJ2-3 NA TRBV3-1/TRBV3-2 NA CASSPPEPSTDTQYF TGTGCCAGCAGCCCCCCCGAACCGAGCACAGATACGCAGTATTTT
TRBJ1-1 NA TRBV12-3/TRBV12-4 NA CASSPDGNTEAFF TGTGCCAGCAGCCCCGATGGGAACACTGAAGCTTTCTTT
TRBJ2-1 TRBD2 TRBV7-9 NA CASSLARASGYNEQFF TGTGCCAGCAGCTTAGCCCGGGCTAGCGGGTACAATGAGCAGTTCTTC
TRBJ2-1 NA TRBV12-3/TRBV12-4 NA CATGGTYNEQFF TGTGCCACCGGCGGAACCTACAATGAGCAGTTCTTC
TRBJ1-2 NA TRBV9 NA CASSVVATQGYTF TGTGCCAGCAGCGTAGTAGCAACTCAAGGCTACACCTTC
TRBJ2-1 TRBD2 TRBV10-2 once CASSEQPSGVYNEQFF TGCGCCAGCAGTGAGCAGCCGAGCGGGGTCTACAATGAGCAGTTCTTC
TRBJ2-7 TRBD1 TRBV27 few CASSLKNRGSYEQYF TGTGCCAGCAGTTTGAAGAACAGGGGCTCCTACGAGCAGTACTTC
TRBJ2-3 NA TRBV5-1 NA CASSLEPPDTQYF TGCGCCAGCAGCTTAGAGCCACCAGATACGCAGTATTTT
TRBJ1-1 TRBD1 TRBV10-3 NA CAIRGQLNTEAFF TGTGCCATCAGGGGACAGTTGAACACTGAAGCTTTCTTT
TRBJ2-1 NA TRBV2 NA CASSEMAGKVYNEQFF TGTGCCAGCAGTGAAATGGCGGGAAAGGTCTACAATGAGCAGTTCTTC
TRBJ1-3 NA TRBV11-3 NA CASSFGSSGNTIYF TGTGCCAGCAGCTTCGGGAGCTCTGGAAACACCATATATTTT
TRBJ1-1 NA TRBV30 once CAWMPGSTEAFF TGTGCCTGGATGCCAGGGTCCACTGAAGCTTTCTTT